One sample yielded the 4 T cell receptor beta chains listed below, sequenced in a study of control samples from healthy donors and cancer patients (dated by TCRdb to the early 2020s). The library was prepared using the immunoSEQ multiplex PCR assay. What TCRdb holds here is the immuneACCESS table cut down to in-frame rearrangements. Part of the clones is not present; checked against another copy, under half of the missing clones reflect an unresolved V gene, and the others are unexplained. Counted in this sample were approximately 89,000 clones; approximately 87% of them appeared once. The ten largest account for 20% to 25% of the sample. Sequenced: blood. Receptors were obtained from a man in his fifties in good health.

V is TRBV5-1 and J is TRBJ1-3; D uncertain. Trimming removed 0 bases from V and 1 base from J, with 5 bases in between. This CDR3 spans 14 amino acids. The germline CDR1 and CDR2 sequences are SGHRS and YFSETQ. The CDR3 region has the DNA TGCGCCAGCAGCTTGGGAGGGTCTGGAAACACCATATATTTT. Its translation is CASSLGGSGNTIYF.

This clone was recorded only once. The chain joins TRBV24-1 to TRBJ2-3; no reliable D call. Germline V gene data show CDR1 as KGHDR and CDR2 as SFDVKD. Deletions cut 5 bases from V and 1 base from J, with 12 bases between. The CDR3 is 15 amino acids. The CDR3 is CATSAALAGTDTQYF. The CDR3 DNA sequence: TGTGCCACCAGTGCTGCATTAGCCGGCACAGATACGCAGTATTTT.

The chain uses TRBV29-1 and TRBJ1-6, with D tentatively TRBD1 (5 bases). Trimming shortened V by 6 bases and J by 1 base, and 7 bases separated the two germline ends. The CDR3 contains 13 residues. Germline lookup yields CDR1 SQVTM and CDR2 ANQGSEA. The CDR3 spells CSVRGSYNSPLHF. In nucleotides, the CDR3 is TGCAGCGTCCGGGGGTCCTATAATTCACCCCTCCACTTT.

V is TRBV9 and J is TRBJ2-1; 8 bases agree with TRBD2. Per the germline V gene, CDR1 is SGDLS and CDR2 is YYNGEE. This CDR3 is 14 amino acids long. Trimming took 4 bases from V and 9 from J; bases not matched to a gene: 9. Here the CDR3 DNA reads TGTGCCAGCAGCCCCTCGGGAGGGGTCGTTGAGCAGTTCTTC. Amino acid sequence: CASSPSGGVVEQFF.